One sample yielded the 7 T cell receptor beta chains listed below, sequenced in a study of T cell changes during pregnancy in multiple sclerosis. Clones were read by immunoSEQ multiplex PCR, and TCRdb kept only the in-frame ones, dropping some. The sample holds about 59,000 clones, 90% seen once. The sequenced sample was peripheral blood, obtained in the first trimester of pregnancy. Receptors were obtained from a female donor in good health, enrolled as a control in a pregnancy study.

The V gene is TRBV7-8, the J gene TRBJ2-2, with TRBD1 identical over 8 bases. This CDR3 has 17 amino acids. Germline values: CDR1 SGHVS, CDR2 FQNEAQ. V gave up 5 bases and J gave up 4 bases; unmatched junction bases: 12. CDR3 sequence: CASSLGRGRGPTGELFF. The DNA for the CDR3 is TGTGCCAGCAGCCTAGGGCGGGGCAGGGGGCCCACCGGGGAGCTGTTTTTT.

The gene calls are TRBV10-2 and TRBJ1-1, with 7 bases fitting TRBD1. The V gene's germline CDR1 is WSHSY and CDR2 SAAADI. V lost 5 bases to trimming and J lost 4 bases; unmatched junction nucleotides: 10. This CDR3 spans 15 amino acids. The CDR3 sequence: CASSQLTGSGTEAFF. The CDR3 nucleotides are TGCGCCAGCAGTCAATTGACAGGGTCGGGCACTGAAGCTTTCTTT.

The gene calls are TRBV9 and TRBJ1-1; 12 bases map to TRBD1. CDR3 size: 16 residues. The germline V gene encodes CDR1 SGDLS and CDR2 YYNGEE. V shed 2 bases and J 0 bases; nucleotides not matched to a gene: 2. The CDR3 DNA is TGTGCCAGCAGCGTCGGGACAGGGGGCATGAACACTGAAGCTTTCTTT. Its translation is CASSVGTGGMNTEAFF.

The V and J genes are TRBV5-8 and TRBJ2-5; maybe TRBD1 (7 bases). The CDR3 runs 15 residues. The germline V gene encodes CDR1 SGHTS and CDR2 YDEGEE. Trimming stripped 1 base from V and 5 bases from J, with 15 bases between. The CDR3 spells CASSLSGGSGETQYF. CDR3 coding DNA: TGTGCCAGCAGCTTGTCAGGGGGGTCCGGGGAGACCCAGTACTTC.

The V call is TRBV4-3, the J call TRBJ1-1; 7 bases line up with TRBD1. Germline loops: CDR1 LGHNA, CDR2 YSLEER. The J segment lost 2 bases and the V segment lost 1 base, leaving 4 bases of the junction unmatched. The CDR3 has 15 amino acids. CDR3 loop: CASSQGTGYNTEAFF. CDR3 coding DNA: TGCGCCAGCAGCCAAGGGACAGGCTATAACACTGAAGCTTTCTTT.

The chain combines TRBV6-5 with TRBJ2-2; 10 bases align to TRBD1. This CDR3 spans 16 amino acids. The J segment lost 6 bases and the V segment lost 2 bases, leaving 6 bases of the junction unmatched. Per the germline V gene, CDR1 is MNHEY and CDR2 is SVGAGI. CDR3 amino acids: CASSYADRGFSGELFF. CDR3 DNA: TGTGCCAGCAGTTACGCGGACAGGGGGTTTTCCGGGGAGCTGTTTTTT.

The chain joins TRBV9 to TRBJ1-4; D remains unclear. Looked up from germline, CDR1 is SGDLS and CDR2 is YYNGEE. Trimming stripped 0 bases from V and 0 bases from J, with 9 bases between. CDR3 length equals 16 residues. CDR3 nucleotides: TGTGCCAGCAGCGTAGCTCCACAGTCAACTAATGAAAAACTGTTTTTT. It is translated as CASSVAPQSTNEKLFF.